The 16 T cell receptor beta chains presented below share a single source sample, sequenced in a study of shared clonotypes between healthy human individuals. Generated by immunoSEQ multiplex PCR, the TCRdb table keeps only in-frame clones and is missing some. The table includes millions of clones, approximately 90% detected once. The sample was naive CD4+ T cells sorted from blood. The subset here: CD45RA+ positively selected. The receptors originated from a young man in good health.

This sequence joins TRBV27 and TRBJ1-1; 7 bases align to TRBD1. The germline V gene has CDR1 MNHEY and CDR2 SMNVEV (reference sequence). J lost 0 bases, V lost 2 bases, and 6 bases had no gene match. The CDR3 runs 16 residues. DNA for the CDR3: TGTGCCAGCAGTTTAAAGTCAGGGGGGCTGAACACTGAAGCTTTCTTT. Residues: CASSLKSGGLNTEAFF.

The chain employs TRBV5-1 and TRBJ2-5; D possibly corresponds to TRBD2 (6 bases). This CDR3 spans 14 amino acids. The V and J ends lost 3 bases and 5 bases respectively, with 14 bases between them. The germline CDR1 and CDR2 sequences are SGHRS and YFSETQ. The CDR3 region is CASSSLAVRETQYF. Here the CDR3 DNA reads TGCGCCAGCAGCTCACTAGCTGTGCGGGAGACCCAGTACTTC.

This chain joins TRBV30 and TRBJ1-4; D unresolved. Trimming left V 5 bases short and J 0 bases short, with 10 bases between. CDR3 length: 14 amino acids. Germline V gives CDR1 GTSNPN, CDR2 SVGIG (reference sequence). The CDR3 protein is CAWGKLATNEKLFF. The CDR3 coding sequence is TGTGCCTGGGGGAAACTGGCAACTAATGAAAAACTGTTTTTT. The full variable domain, with the rest looked up from reference TRBV30 and TRBJ1-4, is SQTIHQWPATLVQPVGSPLSLECTVEGTSNPNLYWYRQAAGRGLQLLFYSVGIGQISSEVPQNLSASRPQDRQFILSSKKLLLSDSGFYLCAWGKLATNEKLFFGSGTQLSVL.

V usage is TRBV6-5 and J usage is TRBJ2-1; 9 positions match TRBD1. J lost 15 bases, V lost 5 bases, and 8 bases had no gene match. Germline V gene sequence: CDR1 MNHEY, CDR2 SVGAGI. CDR3 length: 12 residues. CDR3 coding DNA: TGTGCCAGCAGTCCCCGGACAGGGGCTGTGTTCTTC. It codes for CASSPRTGAVFF.

The CDR3 spells CASSPPWSSGGTDTQYF. For the CDR3, the DNA is TGTGCCAGCTCACCACCGTGGTCTAGCGGGGGCACAGATACGCAGTATTTT. V usage is TRBV18 and J usage is TRBJ2-3, with 9 bases lining up with TRBD2. The CDR3 has 17 residues. Germline lookup yields CDR1 KGHSH and CDR2 LQKENI. V dropped 0 bases and J dropped 1; count of bases not matched to a gene: 5. The full variable domain, its missing parts supplied by reference TRBV18 and TRBJ2-3, is NAGVMQNPRHLVRRRGQEARLRCSPMKGHSHVYWYRQLPEEGLKFMVYLQKENIIDESGMPKERFSAEFPKEGPSILRIQQVVRGDSAAYFCASSPPWSSGGTDTQYFGPGTRLTVL.

The chain has TRBV4-3 and TRBJ2-5; D tentatively fits TRBD1 or TRBD2 (6 bases each). The CDR3 consists of 15 residues. Trimming shortened V by 0 bases and J by 2 bases, and 10 bases separated the two germline ends. CDR1 is LGHNA, CDR2 YSLEER, per germline. The CDR3 region has the DNA TGCGCCAGCAGCCAAGAAAGGGGGGAACAAGAGACCCAGTACTTC. The encoded protein is CASSQERGEQETQYF.

Concerning this clone: The sample carries other DNA sequences with the same CDR3. The genes are TRBV5-1 and TRBJ2-2; D gene ambiguous. V was trimmed by 0 bases and J by 6 bases, leaving 3 bases between them. This CDR3 comprises 12 residues. CDR1 SGHRS and CDR2 YFSETQ come from the germline V gene. The CDR3 sequence is CASSLDSGELFF. As DNA, the CDR3 is TGCGCCAGCAGCTTGGATTCCGGGGAGCTGTTTTTT.

This chain connects TRBV7-2 to TRBJ2-3; 7 nucleotides match TRBD2. The CDR3 spans 15 residues. Germline V CDR1 and CDR2: SGHTA, FQGNSA. Unmatched junction bases numbered 8, after V lost 8 bases and J lost 0 bases. The CDR3 nucleotides are TGTGCCAGCCGCTGGGGGGGGACTAGCACAGATACGCAGTATTTT. Amino acid sequence: CASRWGGTSTDTQYF.

This chain connects TRBV6-6 to TRBJ2-7; no reliable D call. With 2 bases removed from V and 1 base from J, the gap between germline ends came to 12 bases. The CDR3 covers 15 residues. Per the germline V gene, CDR1 is MNHNY and CDR2 is SVGAGI (reference sequence). As DNA, the CDR3 is TGTGCCAGCAGTTACAGCTCTGTGGGGTCCTACGAGCAGTACTTC. As protein: CASSYSSVGSYEQYF.

The genes are TRBV29-1 and TRBJ2-1; 12 nucleotides align to TRBD2. V was clipped by 3 bases and J by 1 base; unmatched bases: 10. CDR1 is SQVTM and CDR2 is ANQGSEA in the germline V gene. The CDR3 length is 18 residues. The CDR3 loop is CSVDRTSGIKTSYNEQFF. The CDR3 DNA reads as TGCAGCGTTGATCGGACTAGCGGGATTAAGACGTCCTACAATGAGCAGTTCTTC.

This chain connects TRBV18 to TRBJ2-5, with D unresolved. The germline V gene has CDR1 KGHSH and CDR2 LQKENI. V was pared by 3 bases and J by 5 bases, with 10 bases between. This CDR3 is built from 13 residues. Here the CDR3 reads CASSPTLAETQYF. CDR3 coding DNA: TGTGCCAGCTCACCTACCCTGGCGGAGACCCAGTACTTC.

The CDR3 DNA reads TGTGCCTGGAGTCATCCGGAGACCCAGTACTTC. It specifies CAWSHPETQYF. J is TRBJ2-5 and V is TRBV30; D is undetermined. The CDR3 sequence is 11 residues long. The ends were cut back, 2 bases at V and 5 bases at J, with 6 bases in the middle. Germline V gene lookup returns CDR1 GTSNPN and CDR2 SVGIG (reference sequence).

This sequence joins TRBV5-6 and TRBJ2-4, with D possibly matching TRBD2 (5 bases). Germline V gives CDR1 SGHDT, CDR2 YYEEEE. With 6 bases removed from V and 0 bases from J, the gap between germline ends came to 16 bases. The CDR3 has 16 residues. The CDR3 DNA follows: TGTGCCAGCACCAACGGCCCCCTAGCAGCCAAAAACATTCAGTACTTC. Translated, it gives CASTNGPLAAKNIQYF.

On this clone itself: Within the sample, other DNA sequences also encode this same CDR3. The chain is built from TRBV2 and TRBJ1-2, with unresolved D. Germline loops: CDR1 SNHLY, CDR2 FYNNEI. CDR3 length equals 11 residues. V lost 7 bases, J lost 8 bases, and 11 bases lay in between. The CDR3 spells CASTQVYGYTF. DNA for the CDR3: TGTGCCAGCACGCAGGTTTACGGCTACACCTTC.

This clone was counted a single time. This rearrangement joins TRBV5-8 to TRBJ2-1; 10 bases are a match to TRBD2. This CDR3 is built from 15 residues. Germline-derived CDR1 and CDR2 are SGHTS and YDEGEE. The ends lost 4 bases at V and 5 bases at J; junction bases unmatched: 6. CDR3 bases: TGTGCCAGCAGCCGATTAGCGGGAGGAAACAATGAGCAGTTCTTC. Protein sequence: CASSRLAGGNNEQFF.

This chain links TRBV28 with TRBJ2-4, with 7 bases identical to TRBD1. The germline CDR1 and CDR2 sequences are MDHEN and SYDVKM. The CDR3 runs 15 residues. V dropped 3 bases and J dropped 2; count of bases not matched to a gene: 4. CDR3 region: CASSLGQTPKNIQYF. The CDR3 nucleotides are TGTGCCAGCAGTTTGGGACAGACCCCCAAAAACATTCAGTACTTC.